One and the same sample provided the 20 T cell receptor beta chains below, sequenced in a study of radiation and T cells in renal cell carcinoma. Time point defined: baseline pretreatment blood. Described treatment: 15 Gy SBRT to primary tumor, nephrectomy 4 weeks later. The table came from immunoSEQ multiplex PCR; TCRdb's copy has only in-frame clones and leaves some out. The sample carries 90,000 to 100,000 clones, 75% to 90% recorded once. The specimen comprised blood, sampled from a patient whose treatment included radiotherapy and nephrectomy. These receptors all come from a man aged 45 to 65 with renal cell carcinoma.

Note on this clone: Other DNA sequences from this sample encode an identical CDR3 as well. This chain connects TRBV6-5 to TRBJ1-5; D is undetermined. Germline V gene lookup returns CDR1 MNHEY and CDR2 SVGAGI. The CDR3 has 13 residues. Deletions cut 0 bases from V and 6 bases from J, with 6 bases between. The CDR3 protein is CASSYSTGQPQHF. The CDR3 nucleotides read TGTGCCAGCAGTTACTCAACGGGTCAGCCCCAGCATTTT.

The chain links TRBV5-1 to TRBJ2-5, with 11 bases that match TRBD2. The J segment lost 5 bases and the V segment lost 4 bases, leaving 13 bases of the junction unmatched. CDR1 is SGHRS and CDR2 is YFSETQ in the germline V gene. The CDR3 runs 17 residues. The chain's CDR3 is CASSAILAGGPLETQYF. CDR3 DNA: TGCGCCAGCAGCGCAATTCTAGCGGGGGGCCCTCTTGAGACCCAGTACTTC.

This chain uses TRBV28 with TRBJ1-4, with a tentative D call TRBD1 (6 bases). Germline lookup yields CDR1 MDHEN and CDR2 SYDVKM. The length of the CDR3 is 15 residues. V was trimmed by 4 bases and J by 3 bases, leaving 12 bases between them. This chain's CDR3 is CASSSSGDSNEKLFF. The CDR3, as DNA: TGTGCCAGCAGTTCCTCAGGGGACTCTAATGAAAAACTGTTTTTT.

The chain uses TRBV19 and TRBJ2-1; D remains unclear. Germline-derived CDR1 and CDR2 are LNHDA and SQIVND (reference sequence). The CDR3 is 15 amino acids. V shed 0 bases and J shed 5 bases, with 11 bases lying between them. The CDR3, as DNA: TGTGCCAGTAGTATAGATCCGGCGATCGACAATGAGCAGTTCTTC. Its protein product is CASSIDPAIDNEQFF.

J is TRBJ1-2 and V is TRBV18; D unresolved. The V gene lost 6 bases and the J gene lost 8 bases, with 28 bases spanning the gap. The CDR3 spans 17 residues. Germline V lookup: CDR1 KGHSH, CDR2 LQKENI. CDR3 DNA sequence: TGTGCCAGCTCCACCCCGGAGGTGCGACTGTACTATGGCGGCTACACCTTC. Its protein is CASSTPEVRLYYGGYTF.

This rearrangement joins TRBV5-8 to TRBJ1-1; D unclear. Germline loops: CDR1 SGHTS, CDR2 YDEGEE. The CDR3 is made up of 13 amino acids. V was clipped by 6 bases and J by 10 bases, with 19 bases between them. The CDR3 DNA is TGTGCCAGCAACTACATCCCACTGAGGATAGCTTTCTTT. As protein: CASNYIPLRIAFF.

The sample holds one count of this clone. The chain carries TRBV10-1 and TRBJ2-2, with D possibly being TRBD2 (6 bases). The CDR3 runs to 14 residues. Trimming took 6 bases from V and 6 from J, leaving 14 bases between them. Germline V gives CDR1 WNHNN, CDR2 SYGVQD (reference sequence). The CDR3 protein is CASSLEGPPGELFF. The CDR3, as DNA: TGCGCCAGCAGCCTGGAGGGTCCCCCCGGGGAGCTGTTTTTT.

This rearrangement joins TRBV5-1 to TRBJ2-2, with D perhaps TRBD2 (5 bases). The germline V gene has CDR1 SGHRS and CDR2 YFSETQ. Deletions cut 3 bases from V and 5 bases from J, with 14 bases between. The CDR3 has 15 residues. The CDR3 DNA sequence: TGCGCCAGCAGCTCAAACAACGGGGAAACCGGGGAGCTGTTTTTT. This codes for CASSSNNGETGELFF.

This chain connects TRBV6-5 to TRBJ2-7, with a possible D match to TRBD1 (7 bases). V was shortened by 6 bases and J by 2 bases, with 14 bases between the two germline ends. The CDR3 spans 14 residues. Germline V gene data show CDR1 as MNHEY and CDR2 as SVGAGI. The chain's CDR3 is CASRGGTVTYEQYF. CDR3 DNA: TGTGCCAGCAGAGGCGGGACAGTCACCTACGAGCAGTACTTC.

This clone was seen once. The V and J genes are TRBV10-2 and TRBJ2-2; 11 bases fit TRBD2. V lost 6 bases, J lost 6 bases, and 6 bases stayed unmatched. The CDR3 spans 15 residues. Per the germline V gene, CDR1 is WSHSY and CDR2 is SAAADI. The CDR3 sequence: CASRETSGSAGELFF. The CDR3 DNA reads TGCGCCAGCAGAGAAACTAGCGGGAGCGCCGGGGAGCTGTTTTTT.

The V and J genes are TRBV7-2 and TRBJ2-2; maybe TRBD2 (5 bases). V was trimmed by 1 base and J by 0 bases, leaving 12 bases between them. Germline V gives CDR1 SGHTA, CDR2 FQGNSA. CDR3 length: 17 amino acids. CDR3 sequence reads: CASSLVSGGTNTGELFF. The CDR3 nucleotides are TGTGCCAGCAGCTTAGTGTCAGGAGGAACGAACACCGGGGAGCTGTTTTTT.

The V call is TRBV7-2, the J call TRBJ1-1; D not certain. Germline values: CDR1 SGHTA, CDR2 FQGNSA. This CDR3 has 11 residues. The V end was cut by 3 bases, the J end by 5 bases, with 4 bases between. The CDR3 DNA is TGTGCCAGCAGCTTTGTTACTGAAGCTTTCTTT. This translates into CASSFVTEAFF.

The chain links TRBV27 to TRBJ2-6; D may correspond to TRBD1 or TRBD2 (5 bases each). V lost 5 bases and J 0 bases, leaving 20 bases between the germline ends. The CDR3 is 19 amino acids. Germline lookup yields CDR1 MNHEY and CDR2 SMNVEV (reference sequence). CDR3 protein: CASSPLRDGVPSGANVLTF. The CDR3 region has the DNA TGTGCCAGCAGTCCCTTAAGGGACGGAGTCCCCTCTGGGGCCAACGTCCTGACTTTC.

The chain uses TRBV18 and TRBJ1-2, with D possibly matching TRBD1 (6 bases). Per the germline V gene, CDR1 is KGHSH and CDR2 is LQKENI. The V gene lost 5 bases and the J gene lost 4 bases, with 11 bases spanning the gap. The CDR3 sequence is 13 residues long. CDR3: CASSGGRSYGYTF. CDR3 bases: TGTGCCAGCTCAGGGGGGCGCTCCTATGGCTACACCTTC.

The V gene is TRBV10-2, the J gene TRBJ2-5; D gene uncertain. Germline CDR1 and CDR2: WSHSY and SAAADI. This CDR3 comprises 12 residues. V shed 0 bases and J shed 5 bases, with 4 bases lying between them. The CDR3 protein is CASSESRETQYF. Written as DNA, the CDR3 is TGCGCCAGCAGTGAGTCGCGGGAGACCCAGTACTTC.

V usage is TRBV7-2 and J usage is TRBJ2-5; D unclear. The germline V gene has CDR1 SGHTA and CDR2 FQGNSA. This CDR3 has 14 amino acids. Trimming stripped 2 bases from V and 1 base from J, with 8 bases between. The CDR3 coding sequence is TGTGCCAGCAGCTTAATGTCTTTCCAAGAGACCCAGTACTTC. Its protein is CASSLMSFQETQYF.

This clone was picked up one time. The chain is built from TRBV6-5 and TRBJ2-5, with 10 positions matching TRBD1. The germline CDR1 and CDR2 sequences are MNHEY and SVGAGI. Trimming removed 6 bases from V and 7 bases from J; junction bases left unmatched: 8. This CDR3 is built from 14 residues. The CDR3 reads CASRPPGQGRTQYF. The DNA of the CDR3 is TGTGCCAGCAGGCCCCCGGGACAGGGGAGGACCCAGTACTTC.

The J gene is TRBJ2-7, the V gene TRBV19; TRBD2 aligns across 9 bases. V was pared by 4 bases and J by 3 bases, with 7 bases of the junction left unmatched. This CDR3 has 15 residues. Per the germline V gene, CDR1 is LNHDA and CDR2 is SQIVND (reference sequence). The CDR3 nucleotides are TGTGCCAGTAGTAAACGACTAGCGGCTGTCTACGAGCAGTACTTC. Protein sequence: CASSKRLAAVYEQYF.

The chain recombines TRBV5-1 with TRBJ1-1, with no clear D. Germline V lookup: CDR1 SGHRS, CDR2 YFSETQ. V was trimmed by 0 bases and J by 9 bases, leaving 15 bases between them. The CDR3 runs 14 residues. As DNA, the CDR3 is TGCGCCAGCAGCTTGGGCAGTACGGTGGGTCAAGCTTTCTTT. Its protein product is CASSLGSTVGQAFF.

V is TRBV5-1 and J is TRBJ1-3, with unresolved D. The germline V gene encodes CDR1 SGHRS and CDR2 YFSETQ. Trimming took off 0 bases at V and 4 bases at J, with 5 bases between the two ends. This CDR3 is 13 amino acids long. The CDR3 region has the DNA TGCGCCAGCAGCTTGGATCGGGGAAACACCATATATTTT. Translation gives CASSLDRGNTIYF.